The sequence of this T cell receptor beta chain was determined in a study of beta chain features in type 1 diabetes. Across the whole study: Similarity in age, gender and cell yields was seen between patients and healthy donors.

As regards this clone: The antigen remains undetermined.

Whole-study results and caveats: In all four CD4+ subsets, TCRB CDR3 length was significantly, moderately reduced in type 1 diabetes. Cells expressing TCR highly could be over-represented by cDNA sequencing. Shorter templates might be favored by PCR, and equally so in patients and in controls.

As every portion of the isolated RNA was reverse transcribed, the sequencing read expressed TCRB transcripts. The read count averaged roughly 4 million across naive, central memory and regulatory T cell samples. Some clones are missing from TCRdb's copy, which holds only in-frame ones; the method was immunoSEQ multiplex PCR. The sample carries roughly 340,000 clones, 10% to 15% recorded once. The germline V gene encodes CDR1 SGHTA and CDR2 FQGNSA. Germline trimming cut 5 bases from V and 8 bases from J; bases unmatched to any gene: 8. The CDR3 length is 15 residues. V and J are TRBV7-2 and TRBJ2-1; 11 bases agree with TRBD2. The sequenced sample was naive CD4+ T cells from blood. This clonotype was sampled from a woman under 30 with type 1 diabetes. CDR3 DNA sequence: TGTGCCAGCAGCCCTACTAGCGGGAGTTCCCATGAGCAGTTCTTC. As protein: CASSPTSGSSHEQFF.